These T cell receptor beta chains were read from a single sample in a study of CD8+ T cells in alopecia areata. TCRdb keeps only in-frame clones here, not all; method: immunoSEQ multiplex PCR. Of 100,000 to 150,000 clones listed, roughly 58% are singletons. Sequenced material: CD4+ T cells sorted from blood, taken at week 0. These receptors were obtained from a human donor with alopecia areata. Both conserved end residues are part of each CDR3.

cdr3_length,v_call,j_call,cdr3_aa
13,TRBV5-6,TRBJ2-7,CASSLHRAYEQYF
14,TRBV2,TRBJ2-1,CASSPRQTVSEQFF
15,TRBV5-6,TRBJ2-7,CASSWGDSRSYEQYF
14,TRBV28,TRBJ1-4,CASSSQQPNEKLFF
13,TRBV6-5,TRBJ2-1,CASTGYDNNEQFF
19,TRBV10-3,TRBJ2-6,CAISVLTGTANSGANVLTF
14,TRBV18,TRBJ2-3,CASSLDRRTDTQYF
18,TRBV28,TRBJ1-3,CASIIPGQTRYSGNTIYF
17,TRBV14,TRBJ2-4,CASSATGQGEAKNIQYF
14,TRBV5-1,TRBJ2-5,CASSFGQDQETQYF
15,TRBV6-6,TRBJ1-2,CASSHTRQANYGYTF
13,TRBV5-4,TRBJ1-2,CASSLPQGHGYTF
15,TRBV6-1,TRBJ1-2,CASSLTGVARGGYTF
14,TRBV5-1,TRBJ2-7,CASSLESEDYEQYF
20,TRBV10-3,TRBJ2-5,CAISESIPGLAGDWGETQYF
16,TRBV9,TRBJ2-2,CASSASGYPNTGELFF
11,TRBV25-1,-,CASSLVNEQYF
15,TRBV10-3,TRBJ2-7,CASKTGADPTYEQYF
14,TRBV6-6,TRBJ2-1,CASTRQGITNEQFF
12,TRBV4-2,TRBJ2-7,CASSQGTTKQYF
15,TRBV6-1,TRBJ1-5,CASSERGGAWQPQHF
15,TRBV27,TRBJ1-2,CASSSRQAGVGGYTF
12,TRBV4-3,TRBJ2-5,CASSQDLRTQYF
16,TRBV4-2,TRBJ1-1,CASSQESMLDGGEAFF
14,TRBV5-4,TRBJ1-1,CASSRGQMNTEAFF
16,TRBV19,TRBJ1-5,CASSPLGGGDNQPQHF
15,TRBV7-6,TRBJ2-7,CASSLASGGTYEQYF
15,TRBV18,TRBJ2-2,CASSPGTGNTGELFF
15,TRBV7-9,TRBJ2-3,CASSLEAGDTDTQYF